Presented here are 12 T cell receptor beta chains from one specimen sequenced in a study of T cell changes during pregnancy in multiple sclerosis. The table came from immunoSEQ multiplex PCR; TCRdb's copy has only in-frame clones and leaves some out. The table records some 100,000 clones, over 80% of them present only once. The sequencing here drew on peripheral blood, taken after pregnancy. The source of these receptors is a female donor with multiple sclerosis, enrolled in a pregnancy study.

The chain employs TRBV11-1 and TRBJ2-5, with 13 nucleotides matching TRBD2. Germline V gene sequence: CDR1 SGHAT, CDR2 FQDESV (reference sequence). V trimming: 2 bases; J trimming: 4 bases; junction bases outside the gene matches: 1. The CDR3 spans 15 residues. The CDR3 bases are TGTGCCAGCAGCTTACGACTAGCGGGAGGAGAGACCCAGTACTTC. It yields the protein CASSLRLAGGETQYF. Drawing the rest from reference TRBV11-1 and TRBJ2-5, the complete variable domain is EAEVAQSPRYKITEKSQAVAFWCDPISGHATLYWYRQILGQGPELLVQFQDESVVDDSQLPKDRFSAERLKGVDSTLKIQPAELGDSAMYLCASSLRLAGGETQYFGPGTRLLVL.

The gene calls are TRBV5-4 and TRBJ2-2; unclear D gene. The V gene's germline CDR1 is SGHNT and CDR2 YYREEE (reference sequence). V lost 2 bases and J 4 bases, leaving 9 bases between the germline ends. The CDR3 spans 14 residues. This CDR3 reads CASSLNQVTGELFF. As DNA, the CDR3 is TGTGCCAGCAGCTTAAACCAGGTCACCGGGGAGCTGTTTTTT.

V and J are TRBV5-1 and TRBJ2-7, with 9 positions matching TRBD2. This CDR3 spans 17 amino acids. V dropped 4 bases and J dropped 4; count of bases not matched to a gene: 15. Germline-derived CDR1 and CDR2 are SGHRS and YFSETQ. The CDR3 reads CASSRGHSGSFSYEQYF. DNA of the CDR3: TGCGCCAGCAGCCGGGGGCATAGCGGGAGTTTTTCGTACGAGCAGTACTTC.

The V and J genes are TRBV18 and TRBJ2-1; 8 bases are shared with TRBD2. Germline values: CDR1 KGHSH, CDR2 LQKENI. There are 17 residues in the CDR3. V shed 4 bases and J 3 bases; nucleotides not matched to a gene: 11. The CDR3 sequence: CASSLDGREAYYNEQFF. CDR3 DNA sequence: TGTGCCAGCTCACTGGACGGGCGGGAGGCGTACTACAATGAGCAGTTCTTC.

The V gene is TRBV7-2, the J gene TRBJ1-2, with D possibly being TRBD1 (6 bases). Germline V lookup: CDR1 SGHTA, CDR2 FQGNSA. There are 15 residues in the CDR3. The V end was cut by 2 bases, the J end by 4 bases, with 14 bases between. The CDR3 nucleotides are TGTGCCAGCAGCTTACAACAGGGACCGGGCTATGGCTACACCTTC. Protein: CASSLQQGPGYGYTF.

The chain carries TRBV27 and TRBJ2-1; TRBD2 matches at 7 bases. Trimming removed 5 bases from V and 3 bases from J; junction bases left unmatched: 7. The CDR3 has 15 residues. Looked up from germline, CDR1 is MNHEY and CDR2 is SMNVEV (reference sequence). The CDR3 sequence: CASSTGLPYYNEQFF. In DNA, the CDR3 is TGTGCCAGCAGTACGGGACTACCCTACTACAATGAGCAGTTCTTC.

The chain has TRBV19 and TRBJ1-1, with a tentative D call TRBD1 (5 bases). CDR3 length: 15 amino acids. The V and J ends lost 11 bases and 4 bases respectively, with 23 bases between them. Germline CDR1 is LNHDA and CDR2 is SQIVND (reference sequence). The CDR3 is CAVGPLGPRGTEAFF. As DNA, the CDR3 is TGTGCCGTCGGCCCTCTTGGGCCAAGGGGCACTGAAGCTTTCTTT. Full variable domain (outside the CDR3, taken from reference TRBV19 and TRBJ1-1): DGGITQSPKYLFRKEGQNVTLSCEQNLNHDAMYWYRQDPGQGLRLIYYSQIVNDFQKGDIAEGYSVSREKKESFPLTVTSAQKNPTAFYLCAVGPLGPRGTEAFFGQGTRLTVV.

This rearrangement joins TRBV27 to TRBJ2-7; 9 positions match TRBD1. Germline assignment: CDR1 MNHEY and CDR2 SMNVEV (reference sequence). J was trimmed by 7 bases and V by 3 bases; bases with no gene match: 7. The CDR3 runs to 14 residues. DNA for the CDR3: TGTGCCAGCAGTTTGGTACAGGGGGCGAGAGAGCAGTACTTC. It translates to CASSLVQGAREQYF.

This chain uses TRBV18 with TRBJ2-6; TRBD1 agrees at 7 bases. V dropped 3 bases and J dropped 2; count of bases not matched to a gene: 10. The CDR3 loop spans 18 amino acids. Germline loops: CDR1 KGHSH, CDR2 LQKENI. CDR3 in amino acids: CASSPSRQGVTGANVLTF. Written as DNA, the CDR3 is TGTGCCAGCTCACCTTCCCGTCAGGGGGTTACTGGGGCCAACGTCCTGACTTTC.

The CDR3 protein is CAGGQGYNEKLFF. Written as DNA, the CDR3 is TGTGCCGGGGGACAGGGTTACAATGAAAAACTGTTTTTT. The chain carries TRBV7-9 and TRBJ1-4; 9 bases map to TRBD1. Germline values: CDR1 SEHNR, CDR2 FQNEAQ (reference sequence). The CDR3 runs 13 residues. After removal of 11 bases from V and 5 bases from J, the junction contained 6 bases not matched to a gene.

This rearrangement joins TRBV11-2 to TRBJ1-1; TRBD1 is a possible D gene (6 bases). The germline CDR1 and CDR2 sequences are SGHAT and FQNNGV. The CDR3 is 14 amino acids. Trimming shortened V by 5 bases and J by 0 bases, and 10 bases separated the two germline ends. The CDR3, as DNA: TGTGCCAGCAGCAACAGGGCCGTGAACACTGAAGCTTTCTTT. Translated, it gives CASSNRAVNTEAFF.

V is TRBV7-2 and J is TRBJ1-2, with 7 bases fitting TRBD1. The CDR3 contains 15 residues. The germline gives CDR1 SGHTA, CDR2 FQGNSA. J gave up 5 bases and V 5 bases, and 11 bases lay outside the gene matches. The CDR3 spells CASSPSAGGFYGYTF. CDR3 coding DNA: TGTGCCAGCAGCCCATCCGCAGGGGGTTTTTATGGCTACACCTTC.